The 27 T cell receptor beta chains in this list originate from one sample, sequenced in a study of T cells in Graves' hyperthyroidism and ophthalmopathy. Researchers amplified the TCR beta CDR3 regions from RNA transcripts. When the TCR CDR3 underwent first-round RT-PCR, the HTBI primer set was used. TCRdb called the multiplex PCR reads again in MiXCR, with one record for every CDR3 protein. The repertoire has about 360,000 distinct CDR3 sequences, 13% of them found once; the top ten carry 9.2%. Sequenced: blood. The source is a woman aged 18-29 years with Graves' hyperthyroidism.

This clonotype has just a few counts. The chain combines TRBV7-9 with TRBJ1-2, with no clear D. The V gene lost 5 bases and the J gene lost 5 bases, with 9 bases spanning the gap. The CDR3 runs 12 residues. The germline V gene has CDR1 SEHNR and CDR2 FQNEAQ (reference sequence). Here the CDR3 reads CASSPPQYGYTF. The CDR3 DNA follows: TGTGCCAGCAGCCCCCCCCAGTATGGCTACACCTTC.

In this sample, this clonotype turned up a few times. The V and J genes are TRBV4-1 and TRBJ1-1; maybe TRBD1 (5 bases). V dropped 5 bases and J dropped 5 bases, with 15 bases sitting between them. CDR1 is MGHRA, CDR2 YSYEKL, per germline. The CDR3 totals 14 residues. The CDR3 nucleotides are TGCGCCAGCAGCGTCTTTGGGGGAGGAACTGAAGCTTTCTTT. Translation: CASSVFGGGTEAFF.

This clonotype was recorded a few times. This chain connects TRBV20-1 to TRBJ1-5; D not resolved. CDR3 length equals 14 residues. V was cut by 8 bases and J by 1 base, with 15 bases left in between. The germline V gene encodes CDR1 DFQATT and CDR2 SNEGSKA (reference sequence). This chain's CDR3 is CSRGGQSSNQPQHF. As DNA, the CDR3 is TGCAGTCGTGGCGGGCAGTCAAGCAATCAGCCCCAGCATTTT.

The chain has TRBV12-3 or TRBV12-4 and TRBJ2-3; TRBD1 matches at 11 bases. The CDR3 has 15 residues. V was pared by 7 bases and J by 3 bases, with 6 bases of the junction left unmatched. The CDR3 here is CASTLDRGRTDTQYF. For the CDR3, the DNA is TGTGCCAGCACCCTGGACAGGGGGCGAACAGATACGCAGTATTTT.

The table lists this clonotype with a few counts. CDR3 in amino acids: CASSFGQERQPQHF. The CDR3 coding sequence is TGTGCCAGCAGTTTCGGACAGGAGCGGCAGCCCCAGCATTTT. The V call is TRBV27, the J call TRBJ1-5, with 7 positions matching TRBD1. The CDR3 length is 14 residues. Germline values: CDR1 MNHEY, CDR2 SMNVEV (reference sequence). V trimming: 3 bases; J trimming: 7 bases; junction bases outside the gene matches: 6.

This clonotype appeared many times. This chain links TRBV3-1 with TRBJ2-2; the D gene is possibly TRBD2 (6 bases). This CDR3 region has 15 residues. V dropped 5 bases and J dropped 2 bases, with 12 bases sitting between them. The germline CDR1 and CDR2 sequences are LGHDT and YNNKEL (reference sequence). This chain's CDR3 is CASSTTGGNTGELFF. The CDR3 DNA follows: TGTGCCAGCAGCACAACCGGGGGTAACACCGGGGAGCTGTTTTTT.

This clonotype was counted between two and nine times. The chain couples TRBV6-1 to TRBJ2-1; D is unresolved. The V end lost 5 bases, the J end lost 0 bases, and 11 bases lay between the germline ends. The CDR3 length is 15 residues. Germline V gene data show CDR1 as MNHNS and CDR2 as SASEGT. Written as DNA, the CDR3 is TGTGCCAGCAGTAAGACTCAAGTCTCCTACAATGAGCAGTTCTTC. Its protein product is CASSKTQVSYNEQFF.

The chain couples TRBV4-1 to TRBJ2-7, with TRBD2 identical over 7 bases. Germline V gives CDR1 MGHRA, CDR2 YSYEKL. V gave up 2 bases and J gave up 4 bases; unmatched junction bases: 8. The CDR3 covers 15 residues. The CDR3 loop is CASSQRGGTIYEQYF. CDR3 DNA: TGCGCCAGCAGCCAACGTGGGGGGACTATATACGAGCAGTACTTC.

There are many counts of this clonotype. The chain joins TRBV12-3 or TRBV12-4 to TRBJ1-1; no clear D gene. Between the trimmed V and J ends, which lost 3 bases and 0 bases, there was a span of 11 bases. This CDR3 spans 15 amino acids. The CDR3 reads CASSFGRRLNTEAFF. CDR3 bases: TGTGCCAGCAGTTTCGGGCGGCGCTTGAACACTGAAGCTTTCTTT.

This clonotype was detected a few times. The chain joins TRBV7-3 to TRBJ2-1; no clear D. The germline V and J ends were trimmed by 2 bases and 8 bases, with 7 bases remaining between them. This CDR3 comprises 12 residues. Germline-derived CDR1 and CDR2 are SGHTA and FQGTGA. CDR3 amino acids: CASSLSEDEQFF. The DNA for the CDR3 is TGTGCCAGCAGCTTATCTGAGGATGAGCAGTTCTTC.

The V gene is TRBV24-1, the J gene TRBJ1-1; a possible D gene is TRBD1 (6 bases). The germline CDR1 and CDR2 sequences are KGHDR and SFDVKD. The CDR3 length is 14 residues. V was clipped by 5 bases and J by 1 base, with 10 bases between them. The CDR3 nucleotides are TGTGCCACCAGTGCCCGGGGGCCGAACACTGAAGCTTTCTTT. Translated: CATSARGPNTEAFF.

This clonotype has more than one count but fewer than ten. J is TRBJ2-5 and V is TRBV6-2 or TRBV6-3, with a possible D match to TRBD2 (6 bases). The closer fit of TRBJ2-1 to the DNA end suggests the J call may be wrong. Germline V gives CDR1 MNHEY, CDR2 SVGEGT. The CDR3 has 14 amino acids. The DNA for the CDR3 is TGTGCCAGCGAAAATTTTGGAGGGAAAGAGACCCAGTTCTTC. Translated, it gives CASENFGGKETQFF.

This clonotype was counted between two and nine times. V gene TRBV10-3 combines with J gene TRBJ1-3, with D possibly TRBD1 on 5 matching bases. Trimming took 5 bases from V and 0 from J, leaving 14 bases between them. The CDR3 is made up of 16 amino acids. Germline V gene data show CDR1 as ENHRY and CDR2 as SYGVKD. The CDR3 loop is CAISTRDFSSGNTIYF. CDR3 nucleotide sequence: TGTGCCATCAGTACAAGGGACTTCTCCTCTGGAAACACCATATATTTT.

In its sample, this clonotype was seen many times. The CDR3 DNA reads TGCAGTGCGACTAGACGGAGAGGGAAAGAGACCCAGTACTTC. Its translation is CSATRRRGKETQYF. This sequence joins TRBV20-1 and TRBJ2-5; a weak D match, TRBD2 (6 bases). The ends were cut back, 6 bases at V and 3 bases at J, with 17 bases in the middle. Per the germline V gene, CDR1 is DFQATT and CDR2 is SNEGSKA (reference sequence). The CDR3 contains 14 residues.

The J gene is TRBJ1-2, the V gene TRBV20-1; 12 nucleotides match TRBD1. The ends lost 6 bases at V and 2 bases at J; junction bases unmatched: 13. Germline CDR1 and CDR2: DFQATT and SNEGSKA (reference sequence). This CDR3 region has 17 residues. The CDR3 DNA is TGCAGTGCAAACGCCGGGACAGGGGGCGCGGGGAACTATGGCTACACCTTC. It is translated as CSANAGTGGAGNYGYTF.

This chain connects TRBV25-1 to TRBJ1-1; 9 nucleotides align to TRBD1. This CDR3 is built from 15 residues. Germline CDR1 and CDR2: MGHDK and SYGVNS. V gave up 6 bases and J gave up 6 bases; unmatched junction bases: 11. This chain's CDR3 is CASRPGTGIFPEAFF. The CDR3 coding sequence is TGTGCCAGCAGGCCGGGGACAGGGATCTTCCCTGAAGCTTTCTTT.

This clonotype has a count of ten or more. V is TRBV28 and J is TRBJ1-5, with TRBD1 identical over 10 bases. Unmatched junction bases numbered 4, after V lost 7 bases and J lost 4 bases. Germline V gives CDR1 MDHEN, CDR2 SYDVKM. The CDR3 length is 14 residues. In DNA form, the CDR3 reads TGTGCCAGCACCCTGGGACAGGGGAATCAGCCCCAGCATTTT. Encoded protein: CASTLGQGNQPQHF.

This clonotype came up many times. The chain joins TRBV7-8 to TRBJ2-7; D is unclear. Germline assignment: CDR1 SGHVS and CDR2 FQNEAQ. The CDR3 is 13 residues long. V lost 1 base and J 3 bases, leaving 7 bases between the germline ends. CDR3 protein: CASSLGSVYEQYF. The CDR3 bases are TGTGCCAGCAGCTTAGGCTCCGTCTACGAGCAGTACTTC.

The DNA of the CDR3 is TGCAGTGCTAGAGCAGGGCTTTCCAACATTCAGTACTTC. Amino acid sequence: CSARAGLSNIQYF. This chain links TRBV20-1 with TRBJ2-4, with a weak D call TRBD1 (5 bases). The length of the CDR3 is 13 residues. Trimming stripped 1 base from V and 7 bases from J, with 11 bases between. Germline assignment: CDR1 DFQATT and CDR2 SNEGSKA (reference sequence).

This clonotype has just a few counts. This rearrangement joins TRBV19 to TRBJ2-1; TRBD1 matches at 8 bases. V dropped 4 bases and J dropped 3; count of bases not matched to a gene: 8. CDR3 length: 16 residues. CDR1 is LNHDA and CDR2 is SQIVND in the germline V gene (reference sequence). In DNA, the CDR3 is TGTGCCAGTAGTACCTTCAGGGGGCTTATCTACAATGAGCAGTTCTTC. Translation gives CASSTFRGLIYNEQFF.

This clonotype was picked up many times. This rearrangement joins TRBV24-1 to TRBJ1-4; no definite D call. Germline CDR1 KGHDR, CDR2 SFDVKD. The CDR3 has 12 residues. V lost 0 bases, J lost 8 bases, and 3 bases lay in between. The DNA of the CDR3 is TGTGCCACCAGTGATTTGGACGAAAAACTGTTTTTT. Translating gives CATSDLDEKLFF.

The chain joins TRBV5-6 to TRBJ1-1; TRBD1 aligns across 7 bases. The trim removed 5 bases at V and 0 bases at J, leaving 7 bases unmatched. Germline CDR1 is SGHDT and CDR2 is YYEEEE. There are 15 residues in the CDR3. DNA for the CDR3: TGTGCCAGCAGTAGGGACAGTACAATGAACACTGAAGCTTTCTTT. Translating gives CASSRDSTMNTEAFF.

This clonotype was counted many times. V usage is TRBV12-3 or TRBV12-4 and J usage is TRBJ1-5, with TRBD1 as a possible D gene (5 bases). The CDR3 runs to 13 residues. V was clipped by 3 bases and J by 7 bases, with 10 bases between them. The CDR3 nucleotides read TGTGCCAGCAGTTTGGGGGGAAGCCAGCCCCAGCATTTT. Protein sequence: CASSLGGSQPQHF.

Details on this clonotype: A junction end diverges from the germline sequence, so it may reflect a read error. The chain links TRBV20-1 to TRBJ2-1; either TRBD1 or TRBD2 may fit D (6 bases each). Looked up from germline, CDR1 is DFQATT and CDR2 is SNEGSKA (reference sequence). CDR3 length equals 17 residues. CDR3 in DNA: TGCATTGCTAGAGGGGGGTCCAGGGCCAGCTCCTACAATGAGCAGTTCTTC. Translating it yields CIARGGSRASSYNEQFF.

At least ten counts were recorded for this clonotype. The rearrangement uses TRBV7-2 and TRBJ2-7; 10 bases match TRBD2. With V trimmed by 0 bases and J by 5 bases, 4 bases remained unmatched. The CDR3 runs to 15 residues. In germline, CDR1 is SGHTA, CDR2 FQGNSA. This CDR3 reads CASSLASSGSHEQYF. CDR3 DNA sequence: TGTGCCAGCAGCTTAGCGTCTAGCGGGAGCCACGAGCAGTACTTC. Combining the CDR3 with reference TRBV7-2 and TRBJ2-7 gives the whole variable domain GAGVSQSPSNKVTEKGKDVELRCDPISGHTALYWYRQSLGQGLEFLIYFQGNSAPDKSGLPSDRFSAERTGGSVSTLTIQRTQQEDSAVYLCASSLASSGSHEQYFGPGTRLTVT.

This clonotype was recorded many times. CDR3 sequence: CASSYGQGDTIQYF. CDR3 DNA: TGTGCCAGCAGCTACGGACAGGGGGATACCATTCAGTACTTC. This sequence joins TRBV3-1 and TRBJ2-4, with 10 nucleotides matching TRBD1. V shed 5 bases, J shed 9 bases, and the junction held 7 bases outside the gene matches. This CDR3 region has 14 residues. Germline V lookup: CDR1 LGHDT, CDR2 YNNKEL (reference sequence).

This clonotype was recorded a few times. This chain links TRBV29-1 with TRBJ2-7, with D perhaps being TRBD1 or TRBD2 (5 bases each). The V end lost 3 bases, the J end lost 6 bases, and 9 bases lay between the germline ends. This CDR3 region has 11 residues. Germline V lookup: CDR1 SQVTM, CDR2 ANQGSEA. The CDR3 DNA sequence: TGCAGCGTTGAGGGGGATCTCGAGCAGTACTTC. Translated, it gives CSVEGDLEQYF.